The clone carrying this T cell receptor (beta chain) was seen a few times. V was pared by 5 bases and J by 6 bases, with 8 bases of the junction left unmatched. CDR1 and CDR2 from the germline V gene are SGHVS and FNYEAQ. The CDR3 loop spans 17 amino acids. This entry comes from a study of early T cells in non-severe SARS-CoV-2 infection. Using its own MiXCR run on the 5' RACE reads, TCRdb lists one record per CDR3 protein. The table has roughly 65,000 distinct CDR3 sequences, 10% to 15% seen once. The TCR comes from an adult who was a healthcare worker with PCR-confirmed SARS-CoV-2 infection or an uninfected control (not recorded which). The chain combines TRBV7-6 with TRBJ2-1; 15 positions match TRBD2. Material: whole blood. This CDR3 is CASSPGLAGGLSNEQFF. The CDR3 region has the DNA TGTGCCAGCAGCCCGGGACTAGCGGGGGGCCTATCCAATGAGCAGTTCTTC.